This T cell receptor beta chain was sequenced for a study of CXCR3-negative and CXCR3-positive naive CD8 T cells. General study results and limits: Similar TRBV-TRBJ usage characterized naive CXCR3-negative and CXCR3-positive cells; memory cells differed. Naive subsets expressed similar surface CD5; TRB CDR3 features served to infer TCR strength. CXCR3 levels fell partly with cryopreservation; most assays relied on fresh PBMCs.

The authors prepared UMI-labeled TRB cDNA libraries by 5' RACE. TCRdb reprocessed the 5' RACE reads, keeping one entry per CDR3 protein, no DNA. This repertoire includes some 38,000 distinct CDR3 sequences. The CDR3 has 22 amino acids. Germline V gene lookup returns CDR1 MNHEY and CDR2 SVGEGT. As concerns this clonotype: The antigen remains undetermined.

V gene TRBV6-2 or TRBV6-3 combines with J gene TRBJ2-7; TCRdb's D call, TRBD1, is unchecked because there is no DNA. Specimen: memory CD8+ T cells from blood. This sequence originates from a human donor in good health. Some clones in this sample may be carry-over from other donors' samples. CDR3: CASSYARGTYHLLPFSLDEQYF.